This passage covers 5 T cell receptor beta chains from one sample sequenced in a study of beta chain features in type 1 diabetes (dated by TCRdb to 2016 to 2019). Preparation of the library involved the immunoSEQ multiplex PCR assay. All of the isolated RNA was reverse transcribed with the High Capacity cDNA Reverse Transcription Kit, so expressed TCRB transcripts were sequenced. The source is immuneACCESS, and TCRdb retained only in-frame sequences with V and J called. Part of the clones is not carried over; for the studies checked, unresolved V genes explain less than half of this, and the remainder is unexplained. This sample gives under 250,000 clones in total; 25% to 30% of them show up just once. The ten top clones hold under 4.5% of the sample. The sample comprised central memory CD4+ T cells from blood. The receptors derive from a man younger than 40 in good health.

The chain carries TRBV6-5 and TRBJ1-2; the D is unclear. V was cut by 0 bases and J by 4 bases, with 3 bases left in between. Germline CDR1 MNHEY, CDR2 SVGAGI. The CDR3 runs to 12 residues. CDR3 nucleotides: TGTGCCAGCAGTTACTCCGGCTATGGCTACACCTTC. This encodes CASSYSGYGYTF.

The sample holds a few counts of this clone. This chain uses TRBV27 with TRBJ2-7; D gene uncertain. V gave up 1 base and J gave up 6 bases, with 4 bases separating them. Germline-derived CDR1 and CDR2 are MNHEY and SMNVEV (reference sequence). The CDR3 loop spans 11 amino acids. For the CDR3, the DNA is TGTGCCAGCAGTTTATACCGCGAGCAGTACTTC. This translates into CASSLYREQYF.

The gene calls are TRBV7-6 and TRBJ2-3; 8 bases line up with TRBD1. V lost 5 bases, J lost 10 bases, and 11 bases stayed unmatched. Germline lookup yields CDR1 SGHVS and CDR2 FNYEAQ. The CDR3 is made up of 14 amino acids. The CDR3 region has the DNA TGTGCCAGCAGCCCGAGGACAGGGAGCCAGGCGCAGTATTTT. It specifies CASSPRTGSQAQYF.

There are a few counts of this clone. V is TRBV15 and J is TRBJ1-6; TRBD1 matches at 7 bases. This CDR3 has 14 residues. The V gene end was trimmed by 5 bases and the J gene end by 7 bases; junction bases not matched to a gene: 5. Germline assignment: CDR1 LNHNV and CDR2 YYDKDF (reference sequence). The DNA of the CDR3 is TGTGCCACCAGCGGGGGACAGCTCAATTCACCCCTCCACTTT. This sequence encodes CATSGGQLNSPLHF.

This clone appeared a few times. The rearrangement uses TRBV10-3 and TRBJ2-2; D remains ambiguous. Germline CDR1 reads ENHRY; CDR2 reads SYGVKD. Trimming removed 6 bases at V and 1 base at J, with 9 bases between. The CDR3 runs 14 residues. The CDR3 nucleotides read TGTGCCATCAGCGGTACAAAGAACACCGGGGAGCTGTTTTTT. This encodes CAISGTKNTGELFF.